Listed here is a single T cell receptor (beta chain). Its antigen is currently unknown. These data come from a study of cytomegalovirus exposure and HLA in healthy donors. General study findings and limits: Reportedly, HLA-A and HLA-B alleles of most subjects were accurately predicted from TCR beta. As a later analysis showed, a missense DCLRE1C variant was linked to trimming of TCR beta V- and J-genes.

It was with 60 Vbeta and 13 Jbeta primers that the PCR ran. Measured with immunoSEQ multiplex PCR; TCRdb has only the in-frame clones, and not every one. The repertoire consists of 95,000 to 150,000 clones, with around 78% occurring once and the leading ten covering around 4%. The CDR3 has 14 amino acids. CDR1 is ENHRY and CDR2 is SYGVKD in the germline V gene. The ends were cut back, 3 bases at V and 7 bases at J, with 12 bases in the middle. The chain combines TRBV10-3 with TRBJ1-4; the D gene is possibly TRBD1 (6 bases). The clonotype originates from a middle-aged man in good health and CMV-seronegative. The sequencing input was PBMCs. CDR3 DNA: TGTGCCATCAGTGAAAACAGGGAATTTGAAAAACTGTTTTTT. Its protein is CAISENREFEKLFF.